This T cell receptor (beta chain) appears in the sequencing data of a study of blood T cell repertoires in COVID-19. As for the study in general: The origin of the acute and convalescent COVID-19 samples was the United States, Italy and Spain. The analysed material was cDNA or gDNA that came from T cells, B-cell-depleted T cells, or PBMCs.

In the study's own analysis: Reference gene primer amplification gave estimated nucleated cell counts. Method: immunoSEQ multiplex PCR; TCRdb's copy keeps in-frame clones and lacks some. Clone size and the V and J calls come from that table; the DNA yielded D and trimming. The repertoire includes about 180,000 clones, roughly 78% of them detected once, and more than 7% sits in the top ten. The CDR3 extends over 12 amino acids. Trimming took 0 bases from V and 5 from J, leaving 5 bases between them. In germline, CDR1 is SGHRS, CDR2 YFSETQ. Enrollment of patients from Seattle took place during active infection, with longitudinal follow-up.

Sequencing used peripheral blood. The sequence derives from a woman in her fifties or sixties with COVID-19, enrolled during active disease. This chain connects TRBV5-1 to TRBJ2-5; unclear D gene. The chain's CDR3 is CASSLVGETQYF. Here the CDR3 DNA reads TGCGCCAGCAGCTTGGTCGGTGAGACCCAGTACTTC.